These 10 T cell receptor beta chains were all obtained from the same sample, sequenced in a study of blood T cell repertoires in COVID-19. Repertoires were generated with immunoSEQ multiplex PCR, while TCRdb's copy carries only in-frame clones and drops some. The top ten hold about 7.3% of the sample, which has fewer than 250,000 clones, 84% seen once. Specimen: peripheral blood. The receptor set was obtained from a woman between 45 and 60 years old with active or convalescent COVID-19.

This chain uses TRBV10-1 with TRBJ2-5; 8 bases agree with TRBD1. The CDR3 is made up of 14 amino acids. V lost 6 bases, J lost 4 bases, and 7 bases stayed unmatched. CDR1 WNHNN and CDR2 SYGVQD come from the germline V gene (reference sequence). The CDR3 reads CASSAGQGGETQYF. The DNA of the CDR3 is TGCGCCAGCAGCGCCGGACAGGGCGGAGAGACCCAGTACTTC.

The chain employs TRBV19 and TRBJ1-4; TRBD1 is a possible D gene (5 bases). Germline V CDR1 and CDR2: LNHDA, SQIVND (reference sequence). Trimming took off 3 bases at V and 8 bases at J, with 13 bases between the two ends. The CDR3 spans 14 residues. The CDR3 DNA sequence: TGTGCCAGTAGTATGACCAGACAGCCAGAAAAACTGTTTTTT. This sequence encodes CASSMTRQPEKLFF.

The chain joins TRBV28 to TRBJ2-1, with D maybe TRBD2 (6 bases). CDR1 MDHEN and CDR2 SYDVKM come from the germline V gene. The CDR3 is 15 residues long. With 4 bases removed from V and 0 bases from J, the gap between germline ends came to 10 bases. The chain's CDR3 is CASSSAGGSYNEQFF. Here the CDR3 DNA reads TGTGCCAGCAGTTCCGCCGGGGGCTCCTACAATGAGCAGTTCTTC.

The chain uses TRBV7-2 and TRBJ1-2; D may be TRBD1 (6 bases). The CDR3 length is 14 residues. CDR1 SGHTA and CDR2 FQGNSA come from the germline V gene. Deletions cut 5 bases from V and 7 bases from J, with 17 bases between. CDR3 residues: CASSLSGGAGGYTF. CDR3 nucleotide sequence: TGTGCCAGCAGCCTCTCTGGGGGCGCGGGTGGCTACACCTTC.

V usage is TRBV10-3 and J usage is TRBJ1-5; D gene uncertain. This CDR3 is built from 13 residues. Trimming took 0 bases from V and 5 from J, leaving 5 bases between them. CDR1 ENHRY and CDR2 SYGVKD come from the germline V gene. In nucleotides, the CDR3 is TGTGCCATCAGTGAGTCTCCAGATCAGCCCCAGCATTTT. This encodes CAISESPDQPQHF.

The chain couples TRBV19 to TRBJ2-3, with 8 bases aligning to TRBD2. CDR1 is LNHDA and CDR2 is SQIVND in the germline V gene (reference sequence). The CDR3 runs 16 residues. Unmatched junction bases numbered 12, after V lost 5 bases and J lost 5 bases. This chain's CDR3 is CASSPRVGLAGDTQYF. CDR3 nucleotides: TGTGCCAGTAGTCCGAGGGTAGGGCTAGCGGGAGATACGCAGTATTTT.

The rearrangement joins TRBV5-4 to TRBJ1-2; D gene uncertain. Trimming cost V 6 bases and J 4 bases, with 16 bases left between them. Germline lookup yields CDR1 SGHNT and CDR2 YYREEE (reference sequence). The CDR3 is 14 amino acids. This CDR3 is CASTPGGSVYGYTF. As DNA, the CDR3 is TGTGCCAGCACCCCTGGTGGCTCAGTCTATGGCTACACCTTC. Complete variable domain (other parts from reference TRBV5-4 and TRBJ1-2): ETGVTQSPTHLIKTRGQQVTLRCSSQSGHNTVSWYQQALGQGPQFIFQYYREEENGRGNFPPRFSGLQFPNYSSELNVNALELDDSALYLCASTPGGSVYGYTFGSGTRLTVV.

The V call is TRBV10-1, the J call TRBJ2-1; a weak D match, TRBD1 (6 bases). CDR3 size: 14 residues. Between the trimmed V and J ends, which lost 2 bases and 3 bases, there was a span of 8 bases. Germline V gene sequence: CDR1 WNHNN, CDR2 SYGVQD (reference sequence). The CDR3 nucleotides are TGCGCCAGCAGTGAGGGACAGTTCTACAATGAGCAGTTCTTC. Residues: CASSEGQFYNEQFF.

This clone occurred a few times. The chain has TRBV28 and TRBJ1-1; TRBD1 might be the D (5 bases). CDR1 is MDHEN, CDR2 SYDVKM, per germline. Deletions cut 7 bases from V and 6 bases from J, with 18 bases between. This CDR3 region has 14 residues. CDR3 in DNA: TGTGCCAGCACCTTAAGTGGGGGGGGAGCTGAAGCTTTCTTT. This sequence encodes CASTLSGGGAEAFF.

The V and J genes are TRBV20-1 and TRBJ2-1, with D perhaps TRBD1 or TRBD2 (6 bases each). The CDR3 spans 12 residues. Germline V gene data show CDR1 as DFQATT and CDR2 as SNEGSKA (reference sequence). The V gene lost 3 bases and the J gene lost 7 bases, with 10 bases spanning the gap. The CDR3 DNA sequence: TGCAGTGCTAGTGAGGGGGGAAATGAGCAGTTCTTC. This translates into CSASEGGNEQFF.